Listed below are T cell receptor beta chains from one sample, sequenced in a study of post-analysis software for immune sequencing data. TCRdb reprocessed the PCR reads via MiXCR and lists one record per CDR3 protein. The profile shows 500,000 to 600,000 distinct CDR3 sequences, 44% of them singletons. Sequencing was done on a sample of blood. The receptors stem from a girl between 5 and 17 years old with multiple sclerosis. CDR3s leave out the opening cysteine and the closing phenylalanine or tryptophan. Fields, in order: CDR3 length, J gene, clone size, V gene, CDR3 protein. Not all rows give a size; the values are once, few, many and, for expanded clones, a class.

CDR3 length: 11; J gene: TRBJ2-5; clone size: .; V gene: TRBV7-2; CDR3 protein: ASSHGGEETQY
CDR3 length: 12; J gene: TRBJ1-2; clone size: few; V gene: TRBV5-8; CDR3 protein: ASSLSFRGYGYT
CDR3 length: 13; J gene: TRBJ2-1; clone size: few; V gene: TRBV12-3/TRBV12-4; CDR3 protein: ASSLTRPIYNEQF
CDR3 length: 13; J gene: TRBJ2-1; clone size: .; V gene: TRBV4-1; CDR3 protein: ASSSPGSANNKQF
CDR3 length: 13; J gene: TRBJ2-1; clone size: .; V gene: TRBV12-3/TRBV12-4; CDR3 protein: ASSLEIAGGGEQF
CDR3 length: 11; J gene: TRBJ2-1; clone size: .; V gene: TRBV12-3/TRBV12-4; CDR3 protein: ATKGQGNNEQF
CDR3 length: 11; J gene: TRBJ2-1; clone size: .; V gene: TRBV10-1; CDR3 protein: ASSEEGWNEQF
CDR3 length: 10; J gene: .; clone size: .; V gene: TRBV29-1; CDR3 protein: SGVSDEYEQY
CDR3 length: 14; J gene: TRBJ2-5; clone size: .; V gene: TRBV12-3/TRBV12-4; CDR3 protein: ASPFRRTGRQETQY
CDR3 length: 13; J gene: TRBJ2-7; clone size: .; V gene: TRBV11-2; CDR3 protein: ASSLTSDSSYEQY
CDR3 length: 15; J gene: TRBJ2-7; clone size: once; V gene: TRBV24-1; CDR3 protein: ATSARTSGMSPYEQY
CDR3 length: 13; J gene: TRBJ1-5; clone size: few; V gene: TRBV20-1; CDR3 protein: SARDLGGSNQPQH
CDR3 length: 14; J gene: TRBJ1-2; clone size: few; V gene: TRBV12-3/TRBV12-4; CDR3 protein: ASTRVGTALNYGYT
CDR3 length: 12; J gene: TRBJ2-7; clone size: .; V gene: TRBV9; CDR3 protein: ASSRDISSYEQY
CDR3 length: 10; J gene: TRBJ1-1; clone size: .; V gene: TRBV7-2; CDR3 protein: ASSFGRVRAF
CDR3 length: 12; J gene: TRBJ2-7; clone size: many; V gene: TRBV5-1; CDR3 protein: ASSLEGRTYEQY
CDR3 length: 11; J gene: TRBJ1-6; clone size: few; V gene: TRBV20-1; CDR3 protein: SARRDGNSPLH
CDR3 length: 14; J gene: TRBJ2-6; clone size: .; V gene: TRBV12-3/TRBV12-4; CDR3 protein: ASSGNRGSGANVLT
CDR3 length: 12; J gene: TRBJ1-2; clone size: .; V gene: TRBV9; CDR3 protein: ASSVGTDNYGYT
CDR3 length: 13; J gene: TRBJ2-3; clone size: .; V gene: TRBV11-2; CDR3 protein: ASSSDGLASDTQY
CDR3 length: 13; J gene: TRBJ2-7; clone size: once; V gene: TRBV7-9; CDR3 protein: ASSLARQGGYEQY
CDR3 length: 11; J gene: TRBJ1-2; clone size: .; V gene: TRBV29-1; CDR3 protein: SAVDRGLGGYT
CDR3 length: 11; J gene: TRBJ2-5; clone size: .; V gene: TRBV12-3/TRBV12-4; CDR3 protein: ASSLNGEETQY
CDR3 length: 11; J gene: TRBJ2-1; clone size: few; V gene: TRBV27; CDR3 protein: ASSSLAAVRLF
CDR3 length: 13; J gene: TRBJ2-4; clone size: once; V gene: TRBV11-1; CDR3 protein: ASSGKQGTQNIQY
CDR3 length: 15; J gene: TRBJ1-2; clone size: .; V gene: TRBV6-5; CDR3 protein: ASSYGGTPPGRYGYT
CDR3 length: 11; J gene: TRBJ2-1; clone size: .; V gene: TRBV11-2; CDR3 protein: ASSPAGLVEQF
CDR3 length: 16; J gene: TRBJ2-1; clone size: few; V gene: TRBV21-1; CDR3 protein: ASSAKLARDRGYNEQF
CDR3 length: 11; J gene: TRBJ2-5; clone size: few; V gene: TRBV29-1; CDR3 protein: SVEGQFQETQY
CDR3 length: 13; J gene: TRBJ1-2; clone size: .; V gene: TRBV4-1; CDR3 protein: ASSQEAGGPYGYT
CDR3 length: 11; J gene: TRBJ1-5; clone size: .; V gene: TRBV29-1; CDR3 protein: SVIQGAGQPQH
CDR3 length: 13; J gene: TRBJ1-5; clone size: few; V gene: TRBV4-1; CDR3 protein: ASSQISEGNQPQH
CDR3 length: 9; J gene: TRBJ1-2; clone size: .; V gene: TRBV20-1; CDR3 protein: SLPRADGYT
CDR3 length: 11; J gene: TRBJ1-1; clone size: .; V gene: TRBV28; CDR3 protein: ASSFGRITEAF
CDR3 length: 13; J gene: TRBJ2-1; clone size: few; V gene: TRBV3-1; CDR3 protein: ASSLLAGIYNEQF
CDR3 length: 11; J gene: .; clone size: .; V gene: TRBV5-1; CDR3 protein: ASSNSGAYEQY
CDR3 length: 13; J gene: TRBJ2-3; clone size: few; V gene: TRBV6-5; CDR3 protein: ASSYSGGSTDTQY
CDR3 length: 10; J gene: TRBJ2-7; clone size: once; V gene: TRBV5-1; CDR3 protein: ASSSPGQGEY
CDR3 length: 14; J gene: TRBJ2-1; clone size: few; V gene: TRBV6-4; CDR3 protein: ASSDSRTSGNDEQF
CDR3 length: 14; J gene: TRBJ2-7; clone size: few; V gene: TRBV6-5; CDR3 protein: ASSYSIPSGSYEQY
CDR3 length: 10; J gene: TRBJ2-7; clone size: few; V gene: TRBV20-1; CDR3 protein: SASPRVYEQY